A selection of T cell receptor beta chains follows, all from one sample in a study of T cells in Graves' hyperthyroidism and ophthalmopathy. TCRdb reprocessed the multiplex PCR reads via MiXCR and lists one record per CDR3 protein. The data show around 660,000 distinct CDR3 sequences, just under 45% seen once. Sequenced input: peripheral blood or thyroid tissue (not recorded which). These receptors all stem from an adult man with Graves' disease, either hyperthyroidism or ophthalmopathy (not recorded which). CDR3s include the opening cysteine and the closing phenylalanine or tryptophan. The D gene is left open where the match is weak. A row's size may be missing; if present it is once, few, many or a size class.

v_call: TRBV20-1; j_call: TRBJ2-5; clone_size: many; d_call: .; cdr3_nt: TGCAGTGCTCTCCCGGATCAGGGAGAGACCCAGTACTTC; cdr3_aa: CSALPDQGETQYF
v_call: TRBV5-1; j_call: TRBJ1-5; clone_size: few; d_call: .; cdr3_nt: TGTGCCAGCAGCTTTGTCAGATCAAGCAATCAGCCCCAGCATTTT; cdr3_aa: CASSFVRSSNQPQHF
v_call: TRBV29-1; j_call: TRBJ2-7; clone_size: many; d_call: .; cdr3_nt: TGCAGCGTTGAAACAGGGCAGACCTACGAGCAGTACTTC; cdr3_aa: CSVETGQTYEQYF
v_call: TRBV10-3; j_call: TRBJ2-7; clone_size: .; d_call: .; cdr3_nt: TGTGCCAATCCGGGACCCCGAGGGCCCTACGAGCAGTACTTC; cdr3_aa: CANPGPRGPYEQYF
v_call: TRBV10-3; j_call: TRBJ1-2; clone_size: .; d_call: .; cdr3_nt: TGTGCCACCAGTGATTCAGGACAGAGGCATGGCTACACCTTC; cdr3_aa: CATSDSGQRHGYTF
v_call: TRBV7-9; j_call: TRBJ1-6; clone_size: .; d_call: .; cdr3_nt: TGTGCCAGCAGCCCCCCCGGGCGGGGATCACCCCTCCACTTT; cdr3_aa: CASSPPGRGSPLHF
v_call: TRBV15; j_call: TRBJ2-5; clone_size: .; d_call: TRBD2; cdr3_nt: TGTGCCACCGAGACTAGCCTATCGTGGGAGACCCAGTACTTC; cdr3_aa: CATETSLSWETQYF
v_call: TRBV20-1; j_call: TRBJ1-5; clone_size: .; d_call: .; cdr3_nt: TGCAGTGCTAGTGGTTTGGCTAGGTGGTATAGCAATCAGCCCCAGCATTTT; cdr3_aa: CSASGLARWYSNQPQHF
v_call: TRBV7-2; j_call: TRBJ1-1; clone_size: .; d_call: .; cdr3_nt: TGTGCCTGGAGTACATCTGGGGGTTCGGCTGAAGCTTTCTTT; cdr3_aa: CAWSTSGGSAEAFF
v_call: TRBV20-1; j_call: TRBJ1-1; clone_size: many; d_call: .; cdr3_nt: TGCAGTGCTAGAGTGGACCGGAACACTGAAGCTTTCTTT; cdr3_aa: CSARVDRNTEAFF
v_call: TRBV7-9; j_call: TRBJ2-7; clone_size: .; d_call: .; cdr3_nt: TGTGCCAGCAGCCCCTGGGAGCAGTACTTC; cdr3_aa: CASSPWEQYF
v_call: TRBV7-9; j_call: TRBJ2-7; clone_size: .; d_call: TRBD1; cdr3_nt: TGCGCCAGCAGCGACCGGGACAGCGACGAGCAGTACTTC; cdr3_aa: CASSDRDSDEQYF
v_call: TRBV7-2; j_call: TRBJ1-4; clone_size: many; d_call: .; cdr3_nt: TGTGCCAGCAGCGCTACAGGGTTTGAAAAACTGTTTTTT; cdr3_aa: CASSATGFEKLFF
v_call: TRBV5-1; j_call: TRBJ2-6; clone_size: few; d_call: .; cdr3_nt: TGCGCCAGCAGCTTGCGCTACAGGGATCGTGCTGGGGCCAACGTCCTGACTTTC; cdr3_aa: CASSLRYRDRAGANVLTF
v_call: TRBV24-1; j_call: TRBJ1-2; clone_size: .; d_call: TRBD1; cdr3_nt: TGTGCTAGGACAGACAGGGGAGATGGCTACACCTTC; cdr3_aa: CARTDRGDGYTF
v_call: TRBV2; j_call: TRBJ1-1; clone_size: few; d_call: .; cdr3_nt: TGTGCCAGCAGTGCCGACAGTTCGGACACTGAAGCTTTCTTT; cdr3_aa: CASSADSSDTEAFF
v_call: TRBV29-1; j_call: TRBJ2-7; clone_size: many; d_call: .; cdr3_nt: TGCAGCGTGAGGCCGGGCAGCTCCTACGAGCAGTACTTC; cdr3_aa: CSVRPGSSYEQYF
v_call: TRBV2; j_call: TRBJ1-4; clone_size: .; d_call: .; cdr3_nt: TGTGCCAGCAGAGGGACGCAGGCTAATCGACTGTTTTTT; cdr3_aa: CASRGTQANRLFF
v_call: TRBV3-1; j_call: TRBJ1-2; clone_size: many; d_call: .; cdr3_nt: TGTGCCAGCAGCCCGAGTTTCGGGGCAGATGGCTACACCTTC; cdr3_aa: CASSPSFGADGYTF
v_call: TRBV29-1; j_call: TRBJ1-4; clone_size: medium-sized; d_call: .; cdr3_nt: TGCAGCGTTGCAGGGCCTAATGAAAAACTGTTTTTT; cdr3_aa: CSVAGPNEKLFF
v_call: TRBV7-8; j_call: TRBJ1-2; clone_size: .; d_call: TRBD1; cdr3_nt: TGTGCCAGCAGCCCCCGGGACAGGGCTGGCTACACCTTC; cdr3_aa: CASSPRDRAGYTF
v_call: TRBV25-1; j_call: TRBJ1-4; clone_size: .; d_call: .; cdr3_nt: TGTGCCAGCAGCCAAGATCCGGGGGTCAATGAAAAACTGTTTTTT; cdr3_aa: CASSQDPGVNEKLFF
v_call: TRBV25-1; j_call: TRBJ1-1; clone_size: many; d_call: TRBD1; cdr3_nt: TGTGCCAGCAGTAAAGGGGGCGCGAGGACTGAAGCTTTCTTT; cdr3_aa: CASSKGGARTEAFF
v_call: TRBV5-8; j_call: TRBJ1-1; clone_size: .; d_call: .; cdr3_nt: TGTGCCAGCAGCTCTAGAACAGGGGCTTTCTTT; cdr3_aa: CASSSRTGAFF
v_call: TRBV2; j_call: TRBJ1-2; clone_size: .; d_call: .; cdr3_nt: TGTGCCAGCCATTTTGGGGCAGATTACTATGGCTACACCTTC; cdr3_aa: CASHFGADYYGYTF
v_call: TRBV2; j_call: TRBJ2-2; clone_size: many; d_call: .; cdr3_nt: TGTGCCAGCGCTACGGGGGCCCCCGGGGAGCTGTTTTTT; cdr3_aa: CASATGAPGELFF
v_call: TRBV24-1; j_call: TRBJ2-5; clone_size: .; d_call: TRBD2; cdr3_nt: TGTGCCACCAGTGACTCGGGACTAGCGTCTCAAGAGACCCAGTACTTC; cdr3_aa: CATSDSGLASQETQYF
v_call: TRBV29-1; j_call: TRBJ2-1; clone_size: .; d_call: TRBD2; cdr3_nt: TGCAGCGCCGGACTAGCGGGAGTTTATGAGCAGTTCTTC; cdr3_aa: CSAGLAGVYEQFF
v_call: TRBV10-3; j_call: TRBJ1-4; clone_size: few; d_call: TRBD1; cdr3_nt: TGTGCCAGCAGTTGGACAGGGCGGAGGGAAAAACTGTTTTTT; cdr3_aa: CASSWTGRREKLFF
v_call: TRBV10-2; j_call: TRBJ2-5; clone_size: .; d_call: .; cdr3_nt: TGCGCCAGCAGTGAGTCGAAGGGCACTAGTCCCCAAGAGACCCAGTACTTC; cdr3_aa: CASSESKGTSPQETQYF
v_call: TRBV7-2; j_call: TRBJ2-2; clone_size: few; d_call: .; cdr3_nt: TGTGCCAGCAGCTTAGACGAAGGCGGGAACACCGGGGAGCTGTTTTTT; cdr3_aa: CASSLDEGGNTGELFF
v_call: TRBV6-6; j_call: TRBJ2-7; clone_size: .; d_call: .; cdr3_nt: TGTGCCGGCAGCAAAATGGGGGAGCAGTACTTC; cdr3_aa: CAGSKMGEQYF
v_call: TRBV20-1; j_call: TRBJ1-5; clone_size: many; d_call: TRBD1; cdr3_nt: TGCAGTGCTTCCCCAGGGGGGGGTCAGCCCCAGCATTTT; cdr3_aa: CSASPGGGQPQHF